This T cell receptor beta chain appears in the sequencing data of a study of blood T cell repertoires in COVID-19. Study-wide background: COVID-19 samples, acute and convalescent, were from the United States, Italy and Spain.

V was trimmed by 5 bases and J by 3 bases, leaving 8 bases between them. The CDR3 sequence is 13 residues long. Germline CDR1 SGHTA, CDR2 FQGNSA. A few counts support this clone. In the study's own analysis: Reference gene primer amplification gave nucleated cell count estimates. Repertoires were generated with immunoSEQ multiplex PCR, while TCRdb's copy carries only in-frame clones and drops some. Clone size and V and J calls were adopted from that table, with D and trimming inferred from the DNA. The data hold around 270,000 clones, with 84% observed a single time. The chain couples TRBV7-2 to TRBJ1-5, with a possible D match to TRBD1 (6 bases). Material: peripheral blood. The receptor was derived from a person between 65 and 79 years old with COVID-19, enrolled during active disease. The CDR3, as DNA: TGTGCCAGCAGCCGGGACAACAATCAGCCCCAGCATTTT. As protein: CASSRDNNQPQHF.